Below, 5 T cell receptor beta chains from the same sample are listed, as sequenced in a study of Graves' ophthalmopathy and Graves' hyperthyroidism (dated by TCRdb to 2016 to 2019). Reads for this sample came from an Illumina HiSeq 2000. TCR beta CDR3 regions were amplified from RNA transcripts for repertoire sequencing. A first-round RT-PCR used HTBI primers with the Qiagen OneStep RT-PCR kit, followed by a second-round multiplex PCR, size selection and purification. TCRdb reanalyzed the raw reads on its own, using fastp at Q25 for trimming and MiXCR for clone calling, and kept in-frame beta chains. Under each unique CDR3 protein, matching rows form one entry showing the most common genes and DNA. The sample contains 300,000 to 400,000 distinct CDR3 sequences, roughly 16% of them found a single time. The ten most abundant clones make up approximately 13% of the sample. Sequencing used peripheral blood. The receptor source for this set is an adult man with Graves' ophthalmopathy.

This clonotype was seen repeatedly, ten times or more. The chain joins TRBV10-3 to TRBJ1-2, with 7 bases fitting TRBD1. CDR1 and CDR2 (germline): ENHRY, SYGVKD. V dropped 4 bases and J dropped 3; count of bases not matched to a gene: 2. This CDR3 comprises 13 residues. The DNA of the CDR3 is TGTGCCATCAGTGTAACAGGGGACTATGGCTACACCTTC. It encodes CAISVTGDYGYTF.

Details on this clonotype: A read error may produce the germline difference seen at one junction end. The CDR3 region has the DNA TGTGCCAGCAGCTTCGTTGGCACTGTAGCTTTCTTT. Protein product: CASSFVGTVAFF. The chain employs TRBV11-2 and TRBJ1-1; unclear D gene. CDR3 length equals 12 residues. From germline, CDR1 is SGHAT and CDR2 FQNNGV.

In its sample, this clonotype was seen many times. A much larger clonotype is one base distant, so this may be a read error. V and J are TRBV12-3 or TRBV12-4 and TRBJ1-1, with 7 bases aligning to TRBD1. CDR3 size: 16 residues. The junction had 11 bases not matched to a gene; V was cut back by 6 bases and J by 1 base. The CDR3 DNA follows: TGTGCCAGCAGCGAGGGGACAGAGGGATGGAACACTGAAGCTTTCTTT. Residues: CASSEGTEGWNTEAFF.

This rearrangement joins TRBV11-2 to TRBJ2-7; D call uncertain. CDR3 size: 16 residues. Germline CDR1 SGHAT, CDR2 FQNNGV. Trimming took off 0 bases at V and 0 bases at J, with 12 bases between the two ends. CDR3 coding DNA: TGTGCCAGCAGCTTAGACCGGCTGCCGAGCTCCTACGAGCAGTACTTC. Translating it yields CASSLDRLPSSYEQYF. Combining the CDR3 with reference TRBV11-2 and TRBJ2-7 gives the whole variable domain EAGVAQSPRYKIIEKRQSVAFWCNPISGHATLYWYQQILGQGPKLLIQFQNNGVVDDSQLPKDRFSAERLKGVDSTLKIQPAKLEDSAVYLCASSLDRLPSSYEQYFGPGTRLTVT.

In this sample, this clonotype turned up many times. The V call is TRBV11-2, the J call TRBJ2-2; 8 bases agree with TRBD1. J was trimmed by 5 bases and V by 0 bases; bases with no gene match: 5. The length of the CDR3 is 16 residues. Germline CDR1 SGHAT, CDR2 FQNNGV. The CDR3 protein is CASSLDRTGWTGELFF. The CDR3 coding sequence is TGTGCCAGCAGCTTAGATCGGACAGGGTGGACCGGGGAGCTGTTTTTT.